Listed below are T cell receptor beta chains from one sample, sequenced in a study of technical replicates of blood from a handful of donors. Profiling relied on immunoSEQ multiplex PCR, and the TCRdb table lists in-frame clones only, not all of them. The table lists under 70,000 clones, 85% to 95% of them singletons. Sequenced sample: T cells isolated from PBMCs. The source of these receptors is a human donor in good health. Each CDR3 is given with its conserved first and last residue. Each record gives: CDR3 DNA, CDR3 protein, clone size, J gene, D gene, CDR3 length, V gene. The D gene is left open where the match is weak. Where a row states a size, it is once, few, many or the class of an expanded clone; other rows omit it.

cdr3_nt: TGTGCCAGCAGCTTAGACAGGGGTGAAGCTTTCTTT; cdr3_aa: CASSLDRGEAFF; clone_size: -; j_call: TRBJ1-1; d_call: -; cdr3_length: 12; v_call: TRBV11-3
cdr3_nt: TGCGCCAGCAGTTCTAGCGGGGGGTACCAAGAGACCCAGTACTTC; cdr3_aa: CASSSSGGYQETQYF; clone_size: -; j_call: TRBJ2-5; d_call: TRBD2; cdr3_length: 15; v_call: TRBV4-3
cdr3_nt: TGTGCCTGGAGTCTGGGACTAGCAAAGGCCCAGTACTTC; cdr3_aa: CAWSLGLAKAQYF; clone_size: once; j_call: TRBJ2-5; d_call: TRBD2; cdr3_length: 13; v_call: TRBV30
cdr3_nt: TGTGCCAGCAGCTTATTTGGCAATACGCAGTATTTT; cdr3_aa: CASSLFGNTQYF; clone_size: -; j_call: TRBJ2-3; d_call: -; cdr3_length: 12; v_call: TRBV7-6
cdr3_nt: TGTGCCAGCAGCTCCCCTCGCGGGGGCAGGAGAAACACTGAAGCTTTCTTT; cdr3_aa: CASSSPRGGRRNTEAFF; clone_size: -; j_call: TRBJ1-1; d_call: -; cdr3_length: 17; v_call: TRBV7-9
cdr3_nt: TGTGCCAGCAGCTTTAGCGGGGCAGATACGCAGTATTTT; cdr3_aa: CASSFSGADTQYF; clone_size: -; j_call: TRBJ2-3; d_call: TRBD2; cdr3_length: 13; v_call: TRBV5-6
cdr3_nt: TGTGCCAGCAGCGTATTTGGACTAGCGGTTACCGGGGAGCTGTTTTTT; cdr3_aa: CASSVFGLAVTGELFF; clone_size: -; j_call: TRBJ2-2; d_call: TRBD2; cdr3_length: 16; v_call: TRBV9
cdr3_nt: TGCAGCGTCGCAGGGGAGGGTCAGCCCCAGCATTTT; cdr3_aa: CSVAGEGQPQHF; clone_size: -; j_call: TRBJ1-5; d_call: -; cdr3_length: 12; v_call: TRBV29-1
cdr3_nt: TGTGCCAGCAGGAAGGGGTCTGGGGCCAACGTCCTGACTTTC; cdr3_aa: CASRKGSGANVLTF; clone_size: -; j_call: TRBJ2-6; d_call: -; cdr3_length: 14; v_call: TRBV6-5
cdr3_nt: TGTGCCAGCAGCCCCGGGGGAGTGGCAGATACGCAGTATTTT; cdr3_aa: CASSPGGVADTQYF; clone_size: -; j_call: TRBJ2-3; d_call: -; cdr3_length: 14; v_call: TRBV6-5
cdr3_nt: TGTGCCAGTAGTATAGACAGGATCTACTCTGGGGCCAACGTCCTGACTTTC; cdr3_aa: CASSIDRIYSGANVLTF; clone_size: -; j_call: TRBJ2-6; d_call: -; cdr3_length: 17; v_call: TRBV19
cdr3_nt: TGTGCCAGCAGCATAGAGTACAGGACGTCCAGCTCCTACGAGCAGTACTTC; cdr3_aa: CASSIEYRTSSSYEQYF; clone_size: -; j_call: TRBJ2-7; d_call: -; cdr3_length: 17; v_call: TRBV11-3
cdr3_nt: TGTGCCATCAGTGGGGGCCCCTCTATCTACAATGAGCAGTTCTTC; cdr3_aa: CAISGGPSIYNEQFF; clone_size: -; j_call: TRBJ2-1; d_call: -; cdr3_length: 15; v_call: TRBV10-3
cdr3_nt: TGTGCCAGCAGCCGTGACAGGGGCGCTGAAGCTTTCTTT; cdr3_aa: CASSRDRGAEAFF; clone_size: -; j_call: TRBJ1-1; d_call: TRBD1; cdr3_length: 13; v_call: TRBV6-6
cdr3_nt: TGTGCCAGCTCCGACGGGGGGGGTTACAATGAGCAGTTCTTC; cdr3_aa: CASSDGGGYNEQFF; clone_size: -; j_call: TRBJ2-1; d_call: TRBD2; cdr3_length: 14; v_call: TRBV28
cdr3_nt: TGTGCCAGCAGCCGAATTTCGACAGCATACAATGAGCAGTTCTTC; cdr3_aa: CASSRISTAYNEQFF; clone_size: -; j_call: TRBJ2-1; d_call: -; cdr3_length: 15; v_call: TRBV7-3
cdr3_nt: TGTGCCAGCAGGCTGGGAGCCCAAGAGACCCAGTACTTC; cdr3_aa: CASRLGAQETQYF; clone_size: -; j_call: TRBJ2-5; d_call: -; cdr3_length: 13; v_call: TRBV6-5
cdr3_nt: TGCGCCAGCAGCCTTAGCGGGAGGGCTACCGGGGAGCTGTTTTTT; cdr3_aa: CASSLSGRATGELFF; clone_size: -; j_call: TRBJ2-2; d_call: TRBD2; cdr3_length: 15; v_call: TRBV4-3
cdr3_nt: TGCGCCAGCAGCCCTCGGACTAGCGGCAAGTACAATGAGCAGTTCTTC; cdr3_aa: CASSPRTSGKYNEQFF; clone_size: -; j_call: TRBJ2-1; d_call: TRBD2; cdr3_length: 16; v_call: TRBV5-1
cdr3_nt: TGTGCCAGCAGCCCCCTCGGGGGTAGGTCCTACAATGAGCAGTTCTTC; cdr3_aa: CASSPLGGRSYNEQFF; clone_size: -; j_call: TRBJ2-1; d_call: -; cdr3_length: 16; v_call: TRBV7-9
cdr3_nt: TGTGCCAGTAACATCCAGGTGACAGAACCCTACACCGGGGAGCTGTTTTTT; cdr3_aa: CASNIQVTEPYTGELFF; clone_size: -; j_call: TRBJ2-2; d_call: -; cdr3_length: 17; v_call: TRBV19
cdr3_nt: TGTGCCATTACTGGGACTGCGCACACTGAAGCTTTCTTT; cdr3_aa: CAITGTAHTEAFF; clone_size: -; j_call: TRBJ1-1; d_call: -; cdr3_length: 13; v_call: TRBV10-3
cdr3_nt: TGCAGCGGGAGACAGGGGGCGGGCACTGAAGCTTTCTTT; cdr3_aa: CSGRQGAGTEAFF; clone_size: -; j_call: TRBJ1-1; d_call: TRBD1; cdr3_length: 13; v_call: TRBV29-1
cdr3_nt: TGTGCCAGCAGTTCCGGGTACCAAGAGACCCAGTACTTC; cdr3_aa: CASSSGYQETQYF; clone_size: -; j_call: TRBJ2-5; d_call: -; cdr3_length: 13; v_call: TRBV27